One sample yielded the 9 T cell receptor beta chains listed below, sequenced in a study of OX40 agonist ivuxolimab in advanced cancers. The table came from immunoSEQ multiplex PCR; TCRdb's copy has only in-frame clones and leaves some out. The sample yields around 58,000 clones, approximately 90% seen once. Sequenced material: CD4+ or CD8+ T cells sorted from blood, taken in a trial of the OX40 agonist ivuxolimab. These TCRs come from an adult with an advanced solid tumor such as melanoma, head and neck, liver or kidney cancer.

This chain uses TRBV6-5 with TRBJ2-3; TRBD1 might be the D (6 bases). Germline loops: CDR1 MNHEY, CDR2 SVGAGI. V was trimmed by 2 bases and J by 2 bases, leaving 14 bases between them. CDR3 size: 16 residues. CDR3: CASSYTDSFDTDTQYF. In DNA, the CDR3 is TGTGCCAGCAGTTACACGGACAGCTTTGACACAGATACGCAGTATTTT.

This sequence joins TRBV6-6 and TRBJ2-7, with 8 bases identical to TRBD1. Germline CDR1 is MNHNY and CDR2 is SVGAGI (reference sequence). The CDR3 runs to 14 residues. With 6 bases clipped from V and 7 bases from J, the junction kept 11 bases outside the gene matches. CDR3 sequence reads: CASRATGASKEQYF. The CDR3 DNA follows: TGTGCCAGCAGGGCGACAGGGGCGTCTAAGGAGCAGTACTTC.

This clone showed up just once. This chain uses TRBV5-6 with TRBJ1-1; TRBD1 is a possible D gene (6 bases). V was cut by 1 base and J by 10 bases, with 14 bases left in between. The CDR3 covers 13 residues. Germline assignment: CDR1 SGHDT and CDR2 YYEEEE. In DNA form, the CDR3 reads TGTGCCAGCAGCTTGACAGGGCAGGTCACAGCTTTCTTT. Translated, it gives CASSLTGQVTAFF.

This clone has just one count. The chain employs TRBV5-3 and TRBJ1-2; no firm D call. TRBV5-3 is known as an ORF, though its function is uncertain. Trimming took off 0 bases at V and 4 bases at J, with 13 bases between the two ends. CDR3 length: 15 amino acids. The CDR3 nucleotides are TGTGCCAGAAGCTTGGGGCAGGCCTCGGGCTATGGCTACACCTTC. Amino acids: CARSLGQASGYGYTF.

This chain uses TRBV27 with TRBJ1-2; maybe TRBD1 (5 bases). This CDR3 is 13 amino acids long. Germline CDR1 MNHEY, CDR2 SMNVEV (reference sequence). Trimming took 6 bases from V and 6 from J, leaving 14 bases between them. CDR3 loop: CASSPLGGDGYTF. Here the CDR3 DNA reads TGTGCCAGCAGCCCCCTGGGGGGAGATGGCTACACCTTC.

This clone came up a few times. The V and J genes are TRBV14 and TRBJ2-3; D perhaps matches TRBD1 (5 bases). V gave up 1 base and J gave up 4 bases, with 12 bases separating them. CDR3 length: 15 residues. The germline V gene has CDR1 SGHDN and CDR2 FVKESK. This chain's CDR3 is CASSQVLGASDTQYF. Written as DNA, the CDR3 is TGTGCCAGCAGCCAAGTACTTGGGGCGTCAGATACGCAGTATTTT.

The J gene is TRBJ1-1, the V gene TRBV29-1; TRBD1 is a possible D gene (5 bases). Trimming took off 6 bases at V and 1 base at J, with 12 bases between the two ends. CDR3 size: 13 residues. Germline assignment: CDR1 SQVTM and CDR2 ANQGSEA. The CDR3 DNA follows: TGCAGCGTAACCGGACATCAGAACACTGAAGCTTTCTTT. Translated, it gives CSVTGHQNTEAFF.

The rearrangement joins TRBV19 to TRBJ2-4; 10 bases agree with TRBD2. The V and J ends lost 7 bases and 7 bases, in that order; junction bases with no gene match: 16. This CDR3 is 17 amino acids long. The V gene's germline CDR1 is LNHDA and CDR2 SQIVND (reference sequence). Here the CDR3 DNA reads TGTGCCAGTACCGATCGGGCTAGCGGGAGTATGAAGAACATTCAGTACTTC. This codes for CASTDRASGSMKNIQYF.

The chain couples TRBV4-1 to TRBJ2-3, with 14 bases identical to TRBD2. This CDR3 comprises 19 residues. Looked up from germline, CDR1 is MGHRA and CDR2 is YSYEKL. Trimming removed 4 bases from V and 2 bases from J; junction bases left unmatched: 11. The CDR3, as DNA: TGCGCCAGCAGCCCTCCCCCGGGACTAGCGGGAGACTCCACAGATACGCAGTATTTT. This encodes CASSPPPGLAGDSTDTQYF.